This TCR beta chain originates from a study of blood T cell repertoires in COVID-19. Study background: The United States, Italy and Spain supplied acute and convalescent COVID-19 samples.

V dropped 3 bases and J dropped 4; count of bases not matched to a gene: 3. The CDR3 runs 15 residues. Germline V gives CDR1 LGHDT, CDR2 YNNKEL (reference sequence). Sequencing was performed with immunoSEQ multiplex PCR; in TCRdb, only in-frame clones are kept and a portion is missing. Of approximately 240,000 clones in the sample, approximately 83% were seen once. The sample consisted of peripheral blood. The J gene is TRBJ1-6, the V gene TRBV3-1 (or the pseudogene TRBV3-2); 7 bases agree with TRBD1. The clonotype originates from a woman aged 25 to 39 who had recovered from COVID-19. The CDR3 nucleotides read TGTGCCAGCAGCCACCCGGGACAGTATAATTCACCCCTCCACTTT. It yields the protein CASSHPGQYNSPLHF.